This T cell receptor (beta chain) was observed in a study of radiation and T cells in renal cell carcinoma. Sequenced by immunoSEQ multiplex PCR; TCRdb stores in-frame clones only, minus some. The table lists some 120,000 clones, 88% of them singletons, with over 4.5% in the top ten. Germline CDR1 is SGHTA and CDR2 is FQGNSA. This CDR3 comprises 15 residues. The V and J ends lost 1 base and 8 bases respectively, with 17 bases between them. This clone was seen just once. Time point reported: blood 2 weeks post-SBRT. The treatment is: 15 Gy SBRT to primary tumor, nephrectomy 4 weeks later. The sequence was obtained from a woman between 70 and 85 years old with renal cell carcinoma. V gene TRBV7-2 combines with J gene TRBJ1-2; TRBD1 might be the D (6 bases). The sample consisted of blood, taken from a patient whose treatment included radiotherapy and nephrectomy. The CDR3 DNA reads TGTGCCAGCAGCTTAGGGGTACGGGGGGCTGGAGGCTACACCTTC. As protein: CASSLGVRGAGGYTF. The full variable domain, its missing parts supplied by reference TRBV7-2 and TRBJ1-2, is GAGVSQSPSNKVTEKGKDVELRCDPISGHTALYWYRQSLGQGLEFLIYFQGNSAPDKSGLPSDRFSAERTGGSVSTLTIQRTQQEDSAVYLCASSLGVRGAGGYTFGSGTRLTVV.